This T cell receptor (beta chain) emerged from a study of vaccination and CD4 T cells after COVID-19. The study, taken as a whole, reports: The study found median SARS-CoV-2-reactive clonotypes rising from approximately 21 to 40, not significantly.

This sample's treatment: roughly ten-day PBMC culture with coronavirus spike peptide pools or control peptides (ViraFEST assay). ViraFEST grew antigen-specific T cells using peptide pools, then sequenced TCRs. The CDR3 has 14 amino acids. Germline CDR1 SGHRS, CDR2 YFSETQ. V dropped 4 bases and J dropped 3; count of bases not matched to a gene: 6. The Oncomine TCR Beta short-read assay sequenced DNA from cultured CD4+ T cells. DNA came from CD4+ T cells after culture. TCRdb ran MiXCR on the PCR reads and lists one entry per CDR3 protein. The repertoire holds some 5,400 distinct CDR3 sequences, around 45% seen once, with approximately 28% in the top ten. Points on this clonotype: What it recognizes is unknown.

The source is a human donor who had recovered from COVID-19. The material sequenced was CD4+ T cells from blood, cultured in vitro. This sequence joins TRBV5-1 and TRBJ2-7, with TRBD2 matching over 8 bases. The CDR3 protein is CASSDGTSFYEQYF. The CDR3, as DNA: TGCGCCAGCAGCGACGGGACTAGTTTCTACGAGCAGTACTTC.